The present T cell receptor beta chain was sequenced within a study of Japanese encephalitis immunity and Zika vaccine responses (dated by TCRdb to about 2021). Study-wide context: Included participants received three 5.0 ug doses of alum-adjuvanted ZPIV at weeks 0, 4 and 28. ZIKV peptides were 15-mers overlapping by 11 residues, selected for NetMHCpan/NetMHCII-predicted epitopes with affinity below 50 nM. Before ZPIV, roughly twelve participants got a single dose of YFV vaccine (YF-VAX), while ten or so participants were flavivirus-naive. The study examined whether earlier vaccination against Japanese encephalitis virus (JEV) or yellow fever virus (YFV) influenced CD4 T cell responses to the Zika vaccine. Several representative participants per pre-vaccination group were picked for TCR sequencing, using samples from week 52 and from week 0, the point after pre-vaccination but before ZPIV. For stimulations, either ZIKV structural-protein peptide pools divided into flavivirus-conserved and non-conserved sets or JEV or YFV peptides matching the pre-vaccination were used. Two to three months ahead of the first ZPIV dose, roughly twelve participants were given JEV vaccine (IXIARO) as a two-dose regimen with the doses 28 days apart. TCR repertoires were also analyzed from a few flavivirus-naive individuals at weeks 2, 6 and 52 after starting ZPIV vaccination. Overall study outcomes, separate from this receptor: JEV-pre-vaccinated donors showed higher repertoire similarity across time-points and stimulations than YFV-pre-vaccinated donors, indicating more clonotypes common to ZIKV and JEV stimulation. Because there were not enough samples, the peptide pools could not be deconvoluted, which meant the specific peptides behind the cross-reactive responses went unidentified. The analysis covered only a subset of trial participants who had three doses and adequate samples, rather than the whole vaccinated cohort. CD8 T cell responses to ZIKV peptide pools were of very low magnitude and seen in only a few individuals. In JEV-pre-vaccinated donors, the repertoire richness of CD4 T cells responding to conserved ZIKV epitopes decreased significantly after ZPIV. The samples grouped by participant and showed no similarity across individuals, which suggests that no public TCRs were detected.

PBMCs were labeled with CellTrace CFSE and cultured for 6 to 7 days in RPMI with 8% human serum plus peptide pools at roughly 1 ug/mL each. On a BD FACSAria, proliferating CD4 T cells were sorted without fixation as live CD56-CD19-CD16-CD3+CD4+ CFSE-low cells. Enrolled adults were healthy and were found to be seronegative for ZIKV, JEV, YFV, DENV and WNV by microneutralization screening. Samples came from a phase 1, double-blinded, randomized, placebo-controlled trial of an alum-adjuvanted Zika purified-inactivated virus (ZPIV) vaccine. Peripheral blood mononuclear cells were isolated by standard procedure and stored frozen in liquid nitrogen until use. The library was prepared using 5' RACE. Before sequencing, the TCRbeta libraries were pooled in amounts proportional to the number of cells sorted for each library. Total RNA was extracted from the sorted cells with RNAzol RT, and cDNA was synthesized using an oligo(dT) primer and a template-switching oligo. The TCRbeta V-CDR3-J region was amplified by PCR between a SMARTer oligo primer and a TCRbeta constant-region primer using Kapa HiFi. A second PCR attached Illumina adaptors and sample-specific index barcodes, followed by HighPrep bead cleanup and Bioanalyzer confirmation of a band of roughly 650 bp. Sequencing of the libraries was done on an Illumina MiSeq using 2x151 bp paired-end reads. Regarding the original processing steps: Reads were demultiplexed with an in-house Java program, and MiXCR assigned TCRbeta annotations and counted clonotypes. To assess repertoire overlap, Morisita-Horn indices from the R package vegan were used, along with UPGMA clustering and Circos plots of recurring clonotypes. Shannon diversity and richness were normalized to the maximum possible value based on input cell numbers, so that values between 0 and 1 were obtained. CDR3beta sequences were aligned with MUSCLE, distances were computed with SeqinR, and multidimensional scaling was plotted in R. TCRdb redid the processing of the public reads, applying fastp at Q25 and MiXCR, and retained in-frame beta chains. Here each entry gathers all rows of one CDR3 protein and keeps the most common genes and DNA. V and J calls and clone size were set by TCRdb, not the authors. Counted in this sample were approximately 420 distinct CDR3 sequences; 3.5% to 4.5% of them appeared once. The ten largest account for 26% of the sample.

This clonotype is labeled large (0.1 to 1%). The record has no base qualities; no much larger clone is one base away. The germline V gene specifies SNHLY as CDR1 and FYNNEI as CDR2. Inclusive of the bounding cysteine and phenylalanine, the CDR3 is 16 residues long. The CDR3 DNA has 48 bases and is translated from base 1. The junction shows trimming of 1 base on V and 0 bases on J, and the gene matches do not reach 6 bases of it. The TCR was taken from an adult woman who received an inactivated Zika virus vaccine. Recombination joined TRBV2 with TRBJ2-7, and TRBD2 matches 7 of the central bases. The material sequenced was antigen-activated CD4+ T cells from blood, cultured, taken during a Zika inactivated vaccine study. CDR3 sequence: CASSEEGLPYSYEQYF. In nucleotide form, the sequence is TGTGCCAGCAGTGAAGAGGGACTACCATACTCCTACGAGCAGTACTTC.